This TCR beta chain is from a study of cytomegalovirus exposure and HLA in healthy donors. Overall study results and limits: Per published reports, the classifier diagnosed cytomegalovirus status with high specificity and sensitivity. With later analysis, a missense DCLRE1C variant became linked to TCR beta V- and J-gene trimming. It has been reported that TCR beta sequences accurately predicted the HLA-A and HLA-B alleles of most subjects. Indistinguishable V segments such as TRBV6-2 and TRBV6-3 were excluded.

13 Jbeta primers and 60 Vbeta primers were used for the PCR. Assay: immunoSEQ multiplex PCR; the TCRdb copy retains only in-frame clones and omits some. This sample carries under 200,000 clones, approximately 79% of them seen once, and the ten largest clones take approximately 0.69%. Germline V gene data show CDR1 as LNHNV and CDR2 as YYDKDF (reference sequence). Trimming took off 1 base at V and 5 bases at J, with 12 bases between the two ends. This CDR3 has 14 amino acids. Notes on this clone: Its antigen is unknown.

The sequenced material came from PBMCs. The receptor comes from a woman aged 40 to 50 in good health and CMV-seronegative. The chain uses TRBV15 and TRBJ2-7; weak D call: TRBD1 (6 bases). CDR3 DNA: TGTGCCACCAGCAGAGGTGGCAGGGACAACGAGCAGTACTTC. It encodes CATSRGGRDNEQYF.